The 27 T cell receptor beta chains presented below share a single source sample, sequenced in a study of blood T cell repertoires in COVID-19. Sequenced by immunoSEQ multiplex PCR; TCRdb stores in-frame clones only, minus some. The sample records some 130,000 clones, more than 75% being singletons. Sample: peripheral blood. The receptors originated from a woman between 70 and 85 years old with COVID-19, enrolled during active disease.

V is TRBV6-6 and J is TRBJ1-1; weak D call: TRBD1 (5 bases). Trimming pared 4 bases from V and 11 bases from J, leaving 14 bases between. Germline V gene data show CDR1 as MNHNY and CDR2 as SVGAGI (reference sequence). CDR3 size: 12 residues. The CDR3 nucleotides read TGTGCCAGCAGTTCTCAGGGAATGGGGGCTTTCTTT. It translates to CASSSQGMGAFF.

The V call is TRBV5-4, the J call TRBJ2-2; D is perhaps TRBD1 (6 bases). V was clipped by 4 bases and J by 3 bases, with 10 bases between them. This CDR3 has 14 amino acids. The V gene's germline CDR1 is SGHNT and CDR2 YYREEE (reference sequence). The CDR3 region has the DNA TGTGCCAGCAGCCTCCAGGGGTACACCGGGGAGCTGTTTTTT. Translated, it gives CASSLQGYTGELFF.

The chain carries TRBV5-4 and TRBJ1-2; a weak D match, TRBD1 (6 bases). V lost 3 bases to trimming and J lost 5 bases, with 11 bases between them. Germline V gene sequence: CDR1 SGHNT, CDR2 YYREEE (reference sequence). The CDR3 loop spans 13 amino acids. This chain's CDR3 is CASSSGTKYGYTF. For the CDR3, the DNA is TGTGCCAGCAGCTCCGGGACAAAGTATGGCTACACCTTC.

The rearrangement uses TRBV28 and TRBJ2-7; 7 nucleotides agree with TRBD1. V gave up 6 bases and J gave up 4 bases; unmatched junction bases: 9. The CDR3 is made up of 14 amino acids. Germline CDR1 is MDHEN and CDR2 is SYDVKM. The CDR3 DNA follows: TGTGCCAGCAGCCCTCCGGGACAGATTTACGAGCAGTACTTC. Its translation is CASSPPGQIYEQYF.

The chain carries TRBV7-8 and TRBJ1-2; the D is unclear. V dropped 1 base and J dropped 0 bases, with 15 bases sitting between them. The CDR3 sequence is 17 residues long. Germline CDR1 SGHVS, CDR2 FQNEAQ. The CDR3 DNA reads TGTGCCAGCAGCTTAGGTCAGGAAGTCCCAGCTAACTATGGCTACACCTTC. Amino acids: CASSLGQEVPANYGYTF.

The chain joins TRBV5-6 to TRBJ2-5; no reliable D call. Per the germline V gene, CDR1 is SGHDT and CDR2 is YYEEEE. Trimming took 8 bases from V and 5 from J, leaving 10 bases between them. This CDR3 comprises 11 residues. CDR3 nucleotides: TGTGCCAGTGCCGCCAGGGAGACCCAGTACTTC. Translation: CASAARETQYF. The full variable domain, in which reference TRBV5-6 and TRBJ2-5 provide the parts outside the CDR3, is DAGVTQSPTHLIKTRGQQVTLRCSPKSGHDTVSWYQQALGQGPQFIFQYYEEEERQRGNFPDRFSGHQFPNYSSELNVNALLLGDSALYLCASAARETQYFGPGTRLLVL.

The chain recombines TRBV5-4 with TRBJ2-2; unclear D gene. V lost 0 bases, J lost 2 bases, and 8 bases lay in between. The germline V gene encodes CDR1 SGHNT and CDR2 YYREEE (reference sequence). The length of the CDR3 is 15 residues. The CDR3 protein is CASSLDPRNTGELFF. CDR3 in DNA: TGTGCCAGCAGCTTGGACCCTAGAAACACCGGGGAGCTGTTTTTT.

CDR3 region: CASGPPPTRRDRVNEQFF. CDR3 nucleotide sequence: TGTGCCAGCGGCCCCCCTCCGACAAGGAGGGACAGGGTCAATGAGCAGTTCTTC. The chain is built from TRBV28 and TRBJ2-1, with 9 positions matching TRBD1. Germline lookup yields CDR1 MDHEN and CDR2 SYDVKM. V shed 8 bases, J shed 6 bases, and the junction held 20 bases outside the gene matches. This CDR3 comprises 18 residues.

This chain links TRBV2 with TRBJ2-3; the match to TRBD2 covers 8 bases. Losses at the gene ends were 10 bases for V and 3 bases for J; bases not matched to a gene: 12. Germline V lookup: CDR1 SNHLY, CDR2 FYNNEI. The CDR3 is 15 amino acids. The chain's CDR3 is CATHRHRGGTDTQYF. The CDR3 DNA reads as TGTGCCACCCACCGACACCGGGGGGGAACAGATACGCAGTATTTT.

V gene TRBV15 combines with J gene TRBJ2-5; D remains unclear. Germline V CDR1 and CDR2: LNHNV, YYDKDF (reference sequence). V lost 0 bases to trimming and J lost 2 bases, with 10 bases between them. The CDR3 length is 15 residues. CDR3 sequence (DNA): TGTGCCACCAGCAGAGATGGCGGCAGACAAGAGACCCAGTACTTC. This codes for CATSRDGGRQETQYF.

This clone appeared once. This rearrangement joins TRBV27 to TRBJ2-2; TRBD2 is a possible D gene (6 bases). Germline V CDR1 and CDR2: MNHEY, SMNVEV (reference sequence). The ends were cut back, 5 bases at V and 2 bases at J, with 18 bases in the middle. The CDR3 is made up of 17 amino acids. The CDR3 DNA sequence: TGTGCCAGCAGTCCCAGGCCCGGCGGGGTTAACACCGGGGAGCTGTTTTTT. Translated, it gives CASSPRPGGVNTGELFF.

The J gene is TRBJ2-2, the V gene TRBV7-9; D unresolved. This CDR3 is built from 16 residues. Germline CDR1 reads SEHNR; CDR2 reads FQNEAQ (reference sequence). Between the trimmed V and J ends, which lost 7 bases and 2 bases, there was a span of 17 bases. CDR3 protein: CASNLYSILNTGELFF. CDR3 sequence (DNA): TGTGCCAGCAACCTGTACTCAATCCTTAACACCGGGGAGCTGTTTTTT.

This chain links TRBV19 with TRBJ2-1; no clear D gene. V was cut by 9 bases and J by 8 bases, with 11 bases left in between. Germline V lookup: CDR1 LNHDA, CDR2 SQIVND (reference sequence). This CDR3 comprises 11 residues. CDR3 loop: CASSAAYEQFF. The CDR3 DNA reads TGTGCCAGCAGCGCGGCATATGAGCAGTTCTTC.

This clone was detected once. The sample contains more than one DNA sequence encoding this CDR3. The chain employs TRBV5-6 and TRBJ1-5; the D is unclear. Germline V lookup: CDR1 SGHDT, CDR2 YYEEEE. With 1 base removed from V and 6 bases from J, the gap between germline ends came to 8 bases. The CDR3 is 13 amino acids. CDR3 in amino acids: CASSLLESQPQHF. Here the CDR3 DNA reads TGTGCCAGCAGCTTGCTAGAGAGTCAGCCCCAGCATTTT.

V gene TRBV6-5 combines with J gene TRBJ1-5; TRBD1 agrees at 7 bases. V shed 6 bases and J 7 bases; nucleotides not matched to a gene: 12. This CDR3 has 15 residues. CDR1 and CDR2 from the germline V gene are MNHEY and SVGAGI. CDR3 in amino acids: CASSLRQGTGQPQHF. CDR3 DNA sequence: TGTGCCAGCAGCCTCCGACAGGGAACCGGGCAGCCCCAGCATTTT.

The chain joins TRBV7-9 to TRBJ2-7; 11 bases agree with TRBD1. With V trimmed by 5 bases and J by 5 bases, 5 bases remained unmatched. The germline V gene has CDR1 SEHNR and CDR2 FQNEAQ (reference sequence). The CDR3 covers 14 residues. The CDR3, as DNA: TGTGCCAGCAGCCCGGACAGGGGGCTGAACGAGCAGTACTTC. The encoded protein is CASSPDRGLNEQYF.

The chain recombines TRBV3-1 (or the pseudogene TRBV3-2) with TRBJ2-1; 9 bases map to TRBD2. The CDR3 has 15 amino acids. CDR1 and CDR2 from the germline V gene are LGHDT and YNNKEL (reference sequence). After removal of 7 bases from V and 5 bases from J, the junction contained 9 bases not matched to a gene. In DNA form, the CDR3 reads TGTGCCAGCACCCGCGCGGGGGGGCGGGACAATGAGCAGTTCTTC. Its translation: CASTRAGGRDNEQFF.

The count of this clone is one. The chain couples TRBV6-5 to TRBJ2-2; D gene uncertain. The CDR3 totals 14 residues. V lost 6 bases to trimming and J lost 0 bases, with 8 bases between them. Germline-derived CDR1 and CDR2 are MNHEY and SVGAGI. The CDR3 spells CASSRDTNTGELFF. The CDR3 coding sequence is TGTGCCAGCAGCCGCGACACGAACACCGGGGAGCTGTTTTTT.

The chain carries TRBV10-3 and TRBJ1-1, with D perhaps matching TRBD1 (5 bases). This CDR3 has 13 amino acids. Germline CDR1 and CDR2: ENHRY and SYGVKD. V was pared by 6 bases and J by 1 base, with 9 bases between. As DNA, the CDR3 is TGTGCCATCAGCCTAGGGGCGAACACTGAAGCTTTCTTT. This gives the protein CAISLGANTEAFF.

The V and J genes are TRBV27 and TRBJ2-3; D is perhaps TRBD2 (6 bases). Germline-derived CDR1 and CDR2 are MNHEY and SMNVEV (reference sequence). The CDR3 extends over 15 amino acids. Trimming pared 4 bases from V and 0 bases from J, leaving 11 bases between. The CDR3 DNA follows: TGTGCCAGCAGTTCCAGGAGGGCCAGCACAGATACGCAGTATTTT. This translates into CASSSRRASTDTQYF.

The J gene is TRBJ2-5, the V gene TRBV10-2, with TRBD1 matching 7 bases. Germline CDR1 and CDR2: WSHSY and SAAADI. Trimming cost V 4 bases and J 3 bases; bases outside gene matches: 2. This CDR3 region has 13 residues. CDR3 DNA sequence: TGCGCCAGCAGTGGACAGGGAAAAGAGACCCAGTACTTC. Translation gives CASSGQGKETQYF.

The CDR3 sequence: CASSYSYNEQFF. CDR3 bases: TGCGCCAGCAGCTATTCATACAATGAGCAGTTCTTC. The genes are TRBV5-1 and TRBJ2-1, with D unclear. The CDR3 runs to 12 residues. The V end lost 3 bases, the J end lost 4 bases, and 5 bases lay between the germline ends. CDR1 is SGHRS and CDR2 is YFSETQ in the germline V gene.

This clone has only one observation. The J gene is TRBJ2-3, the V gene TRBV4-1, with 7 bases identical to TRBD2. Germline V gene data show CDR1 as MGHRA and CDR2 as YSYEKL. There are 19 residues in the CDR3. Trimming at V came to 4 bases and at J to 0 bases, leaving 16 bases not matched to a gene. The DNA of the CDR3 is TGCGCCAGCAGCCCCCATGCGGCGGGGGAGATACGGAGCACAGATACGCAGTATTTT. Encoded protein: CASSPHAAGEIRSTDTQYF.

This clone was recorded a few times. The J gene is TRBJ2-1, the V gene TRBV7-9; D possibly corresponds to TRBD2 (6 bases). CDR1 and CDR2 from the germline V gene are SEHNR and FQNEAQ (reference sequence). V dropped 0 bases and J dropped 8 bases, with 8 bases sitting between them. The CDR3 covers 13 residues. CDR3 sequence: CASSLAGGHEQFF. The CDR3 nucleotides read TGTGCCAGCAGCTTAGCGGGGGGTCATGAGCAGTTCTTC.

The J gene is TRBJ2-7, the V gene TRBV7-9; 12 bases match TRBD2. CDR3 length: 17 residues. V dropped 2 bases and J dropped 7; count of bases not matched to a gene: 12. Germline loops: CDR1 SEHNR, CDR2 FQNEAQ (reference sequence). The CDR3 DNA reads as TGTGCCAGCAGCTTATGGGCTGGGCTAGCGGGGGGGCTTGAGCAGTACTTC. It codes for CASSLWAGLAGGLEQYF. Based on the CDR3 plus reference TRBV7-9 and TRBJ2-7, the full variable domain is DTGVSQNPRHKITKRGQNVTFRCDPISEHNRLYWYRQTLGQGPEFLTYFQNEAQLEKSRLLSDRFSAERPKGSFSTLEIQRTEQGDSAMYLCASSLWAGLAGGLEQYFGPGTRLTVT.

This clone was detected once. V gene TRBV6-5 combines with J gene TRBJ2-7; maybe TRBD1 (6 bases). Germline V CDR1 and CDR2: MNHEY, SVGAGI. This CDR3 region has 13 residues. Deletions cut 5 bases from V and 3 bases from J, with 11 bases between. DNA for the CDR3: TGTGCCAGCAGTAACAGGGATGGCTACGAGCAGTACTTC. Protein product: CASSNRDGYEQYF.

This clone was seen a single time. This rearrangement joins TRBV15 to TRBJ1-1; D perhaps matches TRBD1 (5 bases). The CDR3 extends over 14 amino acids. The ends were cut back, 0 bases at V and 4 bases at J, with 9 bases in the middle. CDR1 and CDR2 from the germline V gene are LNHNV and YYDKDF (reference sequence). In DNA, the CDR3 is TGTGCCACCAGCAGAGAAAGGGGTGGCACTGAAGCTTTCTTT. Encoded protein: CATSRERGGTEAFF.